The TCR beta chain under discussion was sequenced for a study of T cell clonality in common variable immunodeficiency (dated by TCRdb to between 2014 and 2017). Equivalent amounts of genomic DNA from CVID and control samples were used as sequencing input. For every sample, a 60 bp segment covering the rearranged TCRbeta CDR3 region was amplified and then sequenced. The immunoSEQ assay, a bias-corrected multiplex PCR combined with high-throughput sequencing, was used to amplify TCRbeta. Per the original workflow: Every unique nucleotide sequence was considered a clone and was annotated with V, D and J genes, copy number and frequency. Sequences were labeled productive if in frame, and non-productive if out of frame or containing stop codons. As previously described, clonality was calculated on the basis of Shannon's entropy. Mean CDR3 Kyte-Doolittle hydropathy was derived from the predicted amino acid sequences of productive clones. Scaled V gene usage was hierarchically clustered using Manhattan distance and complete linkage with the R hclust function. Sharing of clones by CDR3 amino acid sequence was evaluated through resampling of 12 repertoires per group over 100 rounds. The repertoires were searched for 65 to 80 published EBV-specific and some 240 published CMV-specific TCRbeta sequences. After a couple of CVID samples that produced fewer than 10,000 sequences were dropped from the analysis, around 41 CVID repertoires remained. Sourced from immuneACCESS, this table was stored by TCRdb with only in-frame sequences that have V and J called. A share of the clones is absent; for the studies checked, an unresolved V gene accounts for under half, and the remainder has no known explanation. V, J and clone size are taken as reported in that table, and D and trimming were inferred from the DNA itself. The sample comprises tens of thousands of clones, and every one was counted more than once. The ten largest clones capture approximately 3% of the sample.

Points the paper makes about the study in general: Differences among patients in the CVID cohort limited the correlations between repertoire features and clinical complications. Healthy controls shared more TCRbeta clones with each other than CVID subjects shared among themselves (p < 0.0001). Although equal DNA input was used, an average of about 80,000 unique sequences per sample was obtained for controls, compared with approximately 32,000 for CVID samples. CVID TCRbeta sequences were reported to have fewer deletions and N-nucleotide insertions and to lack highly modified clones with 13 or more V deletions. Increased TCRbeta clonality was found in CVID subjects compared with healthy controls (t-test p = 0.018), with the increase being most characteristic of about a third of subjects. According to the authors, finding the cause of the higher clonality in CVID would require sequencing the repertoires of T cell subpopulations.

Most CVID patients and most healthy controls were of Caucasian heritage. Heparinized peripheral whole blood samples of roughly 5 to 9 ml were obtained from each donor. Genomic DNA from adults with common variable immune deficiency (CVID) and from healthy adult controls was the source for sequencing TCRbeta CDR3 repertoires. The control group comprised 22 healthy adult volunteers, some 12 female and approximately ten male, aged about 23 to 75 years with a mean age of approximately 35. Diluted blood was density-centrifuged over Hypaque 1077 or Ficoll-Paque to isolate peripheral blood mononuclear cells. Unsorted mononuclear cells served as the source of genomic DNA, which was extracted either by Qiagen column purification or by a centrifugation-based method. The CDR1 and CDR2 encoded by the germline V gene are SNHLY and FYNNEI. At the junction V is shortened by 6 bases and J by 1 base, with 13 bases in between. CDR3 length: 16 amino acids, cysteine to phenylalanine. Sequencing covers 39 bases of the CDR3, shown here with the frame starting at base 1.

A word on this clone: Its antigen is not yet known. Sequencing ends 3 residues short of the CDR3 end; the germline J gene provides the rest.

Sequencing was carried out using peripheral blood mononuclear cells. The receptor was derived from a person between 18 and 75 years old in good health. The chain uses TRBV2 and TRBJ2-6; the D gene is possibly TRBD1, with 6 bases matching. The DNA read from the CDR3 is TGTGCCAGCAGGGTCCGACAGGTGTCTGGGGCCAACGTC. This translates into CASRVRQVSGANV. The full CDR3 is CASRVRQVSGANVLTF.